The 29 T cell receptor beta chains given below trace back to one sample, sequenced in a study of blood T cell repertoires in COVID-19 (dated by TCRdb to 2019 to 2021). Libraries were made using the immunoSEQ multiplex PCR assay. TCRdb carries this immuneACCESS record with in-frame sequences only. Its versions omit some clonotypes, under half of them owing to an unresolved V gene in the studies checked, with the rest unexplained. The sample table holds roughly 340,000 clones, of which about 88% were seen once. Together, the top ten hold about 7% of the sample. Source material: peripheral blood. The receptors here all came from a woman aged 70 to 79 with COVID-19, enrolled during active disease.

This clone was counted a few times. The rearrangement uses TRBV24-1 and TRBJ1-4; TRBD1 aligns across 7 bases. Trimming at V came to 4 bases and at J to 4 bases, leaving 5 bases not matched to a gene. CDR1 is KGHDR and CDR2 is SFDVKD in the germline V gene. The CDR3 length is 15 residues. CDR3 nucleotides: TGTGCCACCAGTGAGAGGACAGGCGGTAATGAAAAACTGTTTTTT. This encodes CATSERTGGNEKLFF.

This sequence joins TRBV7-9 and TRBJ1-1; 7 bases align to TRBD1. The CDR3 has 15 residues. Germline assignment: CDR1 SEHNR and CDR2 FQNEAQ (reference sequence). The ends lost 3 bases at V and 4 bases at J; junction bases unmatched: 8. The CDR3, as DNA: TGTGCCAGCAGCTTGACAGGGAGAGATAGCACTGAAGCTTTCTTT. Residues: CASSLTGRDSTEAFF.

This clone appeared a single time. This chain connects TRBV5-6 to TRBJ2-7; 11 bases are shared with TRBD1. V trimming: 7 bases; J trimming: 3 bases; junction bases outside the gene matches: 6. The V gene's germline CDR1 is SGHDT and CDR2 YYEEEE. CDR3 length: 14 residues. CDR3 sequence: CASAFGTGGYEQYF. The CDR3 DNA reads TGTGCCAGCGCCTTCGGGACAGGGGGCTACGAGCAGTACTTC.

This sequence joins TRBV29-1 and TRBJ1-1; D is perhaps TRBD1 (5 bases). Trimming removed 1 base at V and 4 bases at J, with 16 bases between. The CDR3 is 15 amino acids. Germline loops: CDR1 SQVTM, CDR2 ANQGSEA. CDR3 in amino acids: CSVEGLPGQGTEAFF. The CDR3 DNA follows: TGCAGCGTTGAAGGTCTCCCAGGGCAGGGCACTGAAGCTTTCTTT.

The J gene is TRBJ2-7, the V gene TRBV30; the D gene is possibly TRBD1 (6 bases). This CDR3 is 12 amino acids long. V was cut by 4 bases and J by 4 bases, with 11 bases left in between. CDR1 and CDR2 from the germline V gene are GTSNPN and SVGIG (reference sequence). The CDR3 DNA follows: TGTGCCTGGAATCAGGGGCCATACGAGCAGTACTTC. Its translation: CAWNQGPYEQYF.

V usage is TRBV5-4 and J usage is TRBJ2-7; weak D call: TRBD1 (5 bases). Deletions cut 0 bases from V and 5 bases from J, with 18 bases between. The CDR3 extends over 16 amino acids. Germline CDR1 SGHNT, CDR2 YYREEE (reference sequence). CDR3 sequence reads: CASSLAGKGRGDEQYF. CDR3 nucleotide sequence: TGTGCCAGCAGCTTGGCGGGTAAGGGGCGCGGCGACGAGCAGTACTTC.

This chain connects TRBV5-1 to TRBJ2-5; TRBD2 matches 11 bases. Losses at the gene ends were 4 bases for V and 1 base for J; bases not matched to a gene: 3. The CDR3 spans 15 residues. Germline V gene lookup returns CDR1 SGHRS and CDR2 YFSETQ. The CDR3 spells CASSILAGGQETQYF. The DNA for the CDR3 is TGCGCCAGCAGCATCCTAGCGGGGGGCCAAGAGACCCAGTACTTC.

The V gene is TRBV4-3, the J gene TRBJ2-7; TRBD1 matches at 11 bases. Losses at the gene ends were 1 base for V and 6 bases for J; bases not matched to a gene: 2. Germline V gene lookup returns CDR1 LGHNA and CDR2 YSLEER. The CDR3 loop spans 14 amino acids. For the CDR3, the DNA is TGCGCCAGCAGCCAAGGGGGGACAGGGGGCGAGCAGTACTTC. Protein sequence: CASSQGGTGGEQYF.

J is TRBJ2-7 and V is TRBV29-1, with TRBD1 as a possible D gene (6 bases). Trimming took off 5 bases at V and 1 base at J, with 12 bases between the two ends. Per the germline V gene, CDR1 is SQVTM and CDR2 is ANQGSEA. The CDR3 totals 13 residues. The CDR3 region has the DNA TGCAGCGTTAAGAGTCAGGGGTCCTACGAGCAGTACTTC. Its protein product is CSVKSQGSYEQYF.

The V call is TRBV19, the J call TRBJ1-1, with TRBD1 matching over 7 bases. Germline CDR1 LNHDA, CDR2 SQIVND (reference sequence). This CDR3 spans 15 amino acids. V shed 8 bases, J shed 4 bases, and the junction held 13 bases outside the gene matches. This chain's CDR3 is CASGQVGTVGTEAFF. For the CDR3, the DNA is TGTGCCAGTGGCCAGGTGGGGACAGTGGGCACTGAAGCTTTCTTT. Using reference TRBV19 and TRBJ1-1 for the parts outside the CDR3, the full variable domain is DGGITQSPKYLFRKEGQNVTLSCEQNLNHDAMYWYRQDPGQGLRLIYYSQIVNDFQKGDIAEGYSVSREKKESFPLTVTSAQKNPTAFYLCASGQVGTVGTEAFFGQGTRLTVV.

The chain has TRBV11-2 and TRBJ2-1; a possible D gene is TRBD2 (6 bases). The CDR3 consists of 14 residues. Germline loops: CDR1 SGHAT, CDR2 FQNNGV. V was clipped by 5 bases and J by 8 bases, with 16 bases between them. The CDR3, as DNA: TGTGCCAGCAGCCCTACCGGAGGGACCTATGAGCAGTTCTTC. Its protein product is CASSPTGGTYEQFF. Variable domain in full (rest from reference TRBV11-2 and TRBJ2-1): EAGVAQSPRYKIIEKRQSVAFWCNPISGHATLYWYQQILGQGPKLLIQFQNNGVVDDSQLPKDRFSAERLKGVDSTLKIQPAKLEDSAVYLCASSPTGGTYEQFFGPGTRLTVL.

The V and J genes are TRBV9 and TRBJ1-1, with D maybe TRBD1 (5 bases). CDR3 length equals 13 residues. V shed 4 bases and J shed 1 base, with 8 bases lying between them. Germline V CDR1 and CDR2: SGDLS, YYNGEE. DNA of the CDR3: TGTGCCAGCAGCCAGGGCCCGAACACTGAAGCTTTCTTT. Translation gives CASSQGPNTEAFF. The entire variable domain, with the rest obtained from reference TRBV9 and TRBJ1-1, is as follows: DSGVTQTPKHLITATGQRVTLRCSPRSGDLSVYWYQQSLDQGLQFLIQYYNGEERAKGNILERFSAQQFPDLHSELNLSSLELGDSALYFCASSQGPNTEAFFGQGTRLTVV.

The table lists this clone with a few counts. The chain uses TRBV5-4 and TRBJ1-2, with 7 bases that match TRBD1. J lost 10 bases, V lost 2 bases, and 8 bases had no gene match. The CDR3 length is 13 residues. The germline gives CDR1 SGHNT, CDR2 YYREEE (reference sequence). The CDR3 is CASSFEGARDYTF. The CDR3 DNA is TGTGCCAGCAGCTTTGAGGGGGCGCGGGACTACACCTTC.

As to this clone: This CDR3 is also generated by other DNA sequences in the sample. V is TRBV24-1 and J is TRBJ1-2; TRBD1 aligns across 10 bases. This CDR3 is 15 amino acids long. Germline V CDR1 and CDR2: KGHDR, SFDVKD. J was trimmed by 6 bases and V by 4 bases; bases with no gene match: 7. Here the CDR3 DNA reads TGTGCCACCAGTGACCCTAGCGGGACAGGGGATGGCTACACCTTC. Translation gives CATSDPSGTGDGYTF.

This clone was detected once. The chain couples TRBV15 to TRBJ2-1, with D unclear. Germline CDR1 LNHNV, CDR2 YYDKDF (reference sequence). The CDR3 totals 12 residues. The V and J ends lost 6 bases and 4 bases respectively, with 7 bases between them. In DNA, the CDR3 is TGTGCCACCAGTTCGTCTTACAATGAGCAGTTCTTC. Translated: CATSSSYNEQFF.

The chain has TRBV7-8 and TRBJ1-5; tentatively, D is TRBD1 (6 bases). Trimming left V 4 bases short and J 4 bases short, with 11 bases between. The CDR3 runs 14 residues. Germline CDR1 SGHVS, CDR2 FQNEAQ. CDR3 DNA sequence: TGTGCCAGCAGCTCGGACAGTATTAATCAGCCCCAGCATTTT. Its protein product is CASSSDSINQPQHF.

V gene TRBV30 combines with J gene TRBJ1-2; 7 nucleotides match TRBD1. Trimming removed 2 bases from V and 7 bases from J; junction bases left unmatched: 10. Germline loops: CDR1 GTSNPN, CDR2 SVGIG (reference sequence). The length of the CDR3 is 14 residues. In DNA form, the CDR3 reads TGTGCCTGGAGTTACAGGGGAATTTGGGCTGGCTACACCTTC. This sequence encodes CAWSYRGIWAGYTF.

The chain is built from TRBV7-2 and TRBJ2-3; 11 nucleotides match TRBD2. The CDR3 loop spans 17 amino acids. The germline V gene encodes CDR1 SGHTA and CDR2 FQGNSA. With 1 base clipped from V and 6 bases from J, the junction kept 9 bases outside the gene matches. The CDR3 DNA reads as TGTGCCAGCAGCTTAGATCGTAGCGGGGGGGCCGGCGATACGCAGTATTTT. It translates to CASSLDRSGGAGDTQYF.

The chain employs TRBV5-8 and TRBJ2-7, with no clear D. CDR3 length: 12 amino acids. V was shortened by 2 bases and J by 7 bases, with 10 bases between the two germline ends. From germline, CDR1 is SGHTS and CDR2 YDEGEE. DNA of the CDR3: TGTGCCAGCAGCTTAGGCGCCGGGGAGCAGTACTTC. Translation: CASSLGAGEQYF.

This sequence joins TRBV7-8 and TRBJ1-1, with a possible D match to TRBD1 (5 bases). V was trimmed by 1 base and J by 3 bases, leaving 12 bases between them. Germline V gene lookup returns CDR1 SGHVS and CDR2 FQNEAQ. This CDR3 spans 15 amino acids. In DNA form, the CDR3 reads TGTGCCAGCAGCTTAGGACGGGGGAGAGACACTGAAGCTTTCTTT. Translated, it gives CASSLGRGRDTEAFF.

The chain has TRBV2 and TRBJ2-3; D is perhaps TRBD2 (5 bases). Germline V CDR1 and CDR2: SNHLY, FYNNEI. The V and J ends lost 10 bases and 6 bases respectively, with 14 bases between them. The CDR3 totals 12 residues. The DNA of the CDR3 is TGTGCCACCAAAGAGAGGGCTGATACGCAGTATTTT. This encodes CATKERADTQYF.

This rearrangement joins TRBV4-1 to TRBJ1-1; D not resolved. Trimming left V 1 base short and J 1 base short, with 10 bases between. This CDR3 has 15 amino acids. Germline V gene lookup returns CDR1 MGHRA and CDR2 YSYEKL. For the CDR3, the DNA is TGCGCCAGCAGCCAAGCCCGGGAGTGGAACACTGAAGCTTTCTTT. It codes for CASSQAREWNTEAFF.

The rearrangement links TRBV10-3 to TRBJ1-1; 12 bases are shared with TRBD1. The germline CDR1 and CDR2 sequences are ENHRY and SYGVKD. V shed 4 bases and J 3 bases; nucleotides not matched to a gene: 6. The CDR3 is 16 amino acids. The CDR3: CAISAGTGGSDTEAFF. The CDR3, as DNA: TGTGCCATCAGTGCAGGGACAGGGGGCTCGGACACTGAAGCTTTCTTT.

V usage is TRBV28 and J usage is TRBJ1-2; no clear D. Germline values: CDR1 MDHEN, CDR2 SYDVKM. The CDR3 totals 14 residues. Trimming pared 6 bases from V and 6 bases from J, leaving 17 bases between. The chain's CDR3 is CASSAPKAADGYTF. CDR3 in DNA: TGTGCCAGCAGCGCCCCTAAGGCCGCGGATGGCTACACCTTC.

V and J are TRBV30 and TRBJ1-1; TRBD1 agrees at 9 bases. The CDR3 has 14 residues. Per germline, CDR1 GTSNPN and CDR2 SVGIG (reference sequence). J was trimmed by 6 bases and V by 7 bases; bases with no gene match: 12. CDR3 residues: CASGTGMDEAEAFF. CDR3 nucleotide sequence: TGTGCCTCCGGGACAGGGATGGATGAAGCTGAAGCTTTCTTT.

The gene calls are TRBV19 and TRBJ1-1; 7 nucleotides agree with TRBD1. V was pared by 5 bases and J by 0 bases, with 3 bases of the junction left unmatched. The CDR3 runs to 14 residues. From germline, CDR1 is LNHDA and CDR2 SQIVND (reference sequence). CDR3 nucleotides: TGTGCCAGTAGTCGGGGACAGATGAACACTGAAGCTTTCTTT. Translation: CASSRGQMNTEAFF.

This chain links TRBV11-2 with TRBJ1-2; a weak D match, TRBD1 (5 bases). With 3 bases removed from V and 10 bases from J, the gap between germline ends came to 15 bases. Germline CDR1 and CDR2: SGHAT and FQNNGV. The CDR3 is 13 residues long. The CDR3 here is CASSLGQGTIYTF. CDR3 bases: TGTGCCAGCAGCTTGGGGCAGGGCACAATCTACACCTTC.

This chain connects TRBV4-3 to TRBJ2-2; 9 bases are shared with TRBD2. In germline, CDR1 is LGHNA, CDR2 YSLEER. The CDR3 is 15 residues long. V lost 5 bases and J lost 4; bases outside the gene matches: 5. The CDR3 reads CASSSGGIGTGELFF. DNA for the CDR3: TGCGCCAGCAGCAGCGGGGGGATAGGCACCGGGGAGCTGTTTTTT.

The genes are TRBV27 and TRBJ1-6; 9 positions match TRBD1. V was clipped by 6 bases and J by 9 bases; unmatched bases: 3. This CDR3 spans 13 amino acids. Germline-derived CDR1 and CDR2 are MNHEY and SMNVEV (reference sequence). CDR3 coding DNA: TGTGCCAGCAGGGGGACAGGGAGTTCACCCCTCCACTTT. Translated, it gives CASRGTGSSPLHF.